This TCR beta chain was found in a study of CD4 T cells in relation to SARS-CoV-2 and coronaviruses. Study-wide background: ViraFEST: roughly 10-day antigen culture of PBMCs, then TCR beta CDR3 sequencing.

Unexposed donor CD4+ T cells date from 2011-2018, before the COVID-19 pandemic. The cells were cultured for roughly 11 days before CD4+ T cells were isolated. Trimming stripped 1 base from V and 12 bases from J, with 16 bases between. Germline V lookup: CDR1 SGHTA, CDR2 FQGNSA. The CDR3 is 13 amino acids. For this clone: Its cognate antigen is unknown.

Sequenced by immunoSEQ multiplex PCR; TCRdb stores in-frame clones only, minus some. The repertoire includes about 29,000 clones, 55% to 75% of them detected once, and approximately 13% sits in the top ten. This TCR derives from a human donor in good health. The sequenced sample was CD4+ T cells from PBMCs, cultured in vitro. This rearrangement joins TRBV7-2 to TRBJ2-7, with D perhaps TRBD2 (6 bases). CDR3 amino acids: CASSLDVAGSLYF. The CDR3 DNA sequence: TGTGCCAGCAGCTTAGACGTTGCGGGGAGCCTGTACTTC.